This TCR beta chain was sequenced during a study of blood T cell repertoires in COVID-19. Germline CDR1 and CDR2: MDHEN and SYDVKM. The CDR3 has 13 residues. With V trimmed by 5 bases and J by 8 bases, 6 bases remained unmatched. Clones were read by immunoSEQ multiplex PCR, and TCRdb kept only the in-frame ones, dropping some. The table records tens of thousands of clones, roughly nine tenths of them present only once. J is TRBJ1-5 and V is TRBV28; 7 bases are shared with TRBD1. Specimen: peripheral blood. This TCR was recovered from a woman aged 55 to 70 with COVID-19, enrolled during active disease. In DNA, the CDR3 is TGTGCCAGCAGTACAGGGGCCGCGGAGCCCCAGCATTTT. Residues: CASSTGAAEPQHF. The full variable domain, its missing parts supplied by reference TRBV28 and TRBJ1-5, is DVKVTQSSRYLVKRTGEKVFLECVQDMDHENMFWYRQDPGLGLRLIYFSYDVKMKEKGDIPEGYSVSREKKERFSLILESASTNQTSMYLCASSTGAAEPQHFGDGTRLSIL.